This is a list of T cell receptor beta chains from one sample in a study of Graves' ophthalmopathy and Graves' hyperthyroidism. TCRdb reprocessed the multiplex PCR reads via MiXCR and lists one record per CDR3 protein. The sample includes roughly 400,000 distinct CDR3 sequences, about 15% seen only once; the top ten take roughly 2.3%. Sequencing input: peripheral blood. All receptors come from an adult woman with stable Graves' hyperthyroidism. CDR3s leave out the opening cysteine and the closing phenylalanine or tryptophan.

>TRBV6-1
ASSEEGAGNQPQH
>TRBV20-1
SAERTSTDTQY
>TRBV6-1
ASNGALMNTEAF
>TRBV5-6
ASSLADRVISYEQY
>TRBV6-2/TRBV6-3
ASSPHGKGLAGMSTGELF
>TRBV11-2
ASSNGGFYEQY
>TRBV12-3/TRBV12-4
ASTLRRDSPLH
>TRBV6-1
ASSDRFGGNRVDTEAF
>TRBV24-1
ATSDSGTKYEQY
>TRBV6-5
ASSYGGLQTQY
>TRBV6-1
ASRPQGSYGYT
>TRBV10-3
AIAPREGPNTGELF
>TRBV20-1
SARGQGLLNTEAF
>TRBV11-2
ASSLPWKGAGNTIY
>TRBV6-1
ASSRTGVDQPQH
>TRBV9
ASSVGTSGSTGELF
>TRBV4-1
ASSQARNSLAF
>TRBV11-3
ASSLVGVAQALPSGNTIY
>TRBV19
ASSPASGRALEQY
>TRBV18
ASSPWPIRVYSSYEQY
>TRBV13
ASSIGRGILSEQY
>TRBV20-1
SASQQGGAF
>TRBV25-1
ASSDLPEAAYGYT
>TRBV5-6
ASSGIHRSSGANVLT
>TRBV30
AWSEGAYNQPQH
>TRBV7-2
ASSPNTGFYEQY
>TRBV29-1
SVASDDYGYT
>TRBV11-2
ASSLLGRYYNYGYT
>TRBV4-2
ASSQAWEEETQY
>TRBV6-2/TRBV6-3
ATQWAGGDIQY
>TRBV29-1
SVAGYLNTEAF
>TRBV5-1
ASSPTTSGDPYEQY
>TRBV6-1
ASRLAGDYEQY
>TRBV19
ASSMIWGTGRYEQY
>TRBV25-1
ASSTPFVTDLDYGYT
>TRBV15
ATSSRDSLYEQY
>TRBV19
ASSKRDSPPNGYT
>TRBV29-1
SVEDDQYEQY
>TRBV2
ASSGEGATEAF
>TRBV12-3/TRBV12-4
ASSSDTGSGYT
>TRBV7-9
ASSLSGNTYEQY
>TRBV2
ASTLGLDVKGEQY